This TCR beta chain is from a study of blood T cell repertoires in COVID-19. The wider study: Researchers got acute and convalescent COVID-19 samples from the United States, Italy and Spain.

The table came from immunoSEQ multiplex PCR; TCRdb's copy has only in-frame clones and leaves some out. This repertoire shows some 200,000 clones, 82% found once; its top ten account for 10% to 15%. Germline CDR1 LNHDA, CDR2 SQIVND (reference sequence). This CDR3 has 16 amino acids. V lost 1 base and J 2 bases, leaving 13 bases between the germline ends. This chain connects TRBV19 to TRBJ2-3; a weak D match, TRBD2 (6 bases). Sequencing input: PBMCs or T cells enriched from blood (not recorded which). This TCR derives from a man aged 35 to 55 who had recovered from COVID-19. The CDR3 DNA sequence: TGTGCCAGTAGTATAGCCGGGGGACTCAACACAGATACGCAGTATTTT. It yields the protein CASSIAGGLNTDTQYF.